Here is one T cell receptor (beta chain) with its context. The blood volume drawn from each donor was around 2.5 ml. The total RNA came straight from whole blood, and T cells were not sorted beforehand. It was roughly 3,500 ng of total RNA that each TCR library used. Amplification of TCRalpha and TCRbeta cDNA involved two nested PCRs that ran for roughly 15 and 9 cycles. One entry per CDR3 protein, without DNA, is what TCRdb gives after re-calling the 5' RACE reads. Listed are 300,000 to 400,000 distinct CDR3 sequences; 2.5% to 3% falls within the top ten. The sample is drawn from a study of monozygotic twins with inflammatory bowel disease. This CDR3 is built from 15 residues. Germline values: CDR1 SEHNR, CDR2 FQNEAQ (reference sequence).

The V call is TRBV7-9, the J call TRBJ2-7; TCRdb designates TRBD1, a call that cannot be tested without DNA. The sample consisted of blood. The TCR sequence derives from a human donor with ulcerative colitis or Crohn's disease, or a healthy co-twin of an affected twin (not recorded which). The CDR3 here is CAGASSWDIYYEQYF. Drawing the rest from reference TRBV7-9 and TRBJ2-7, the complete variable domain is DTGVSQNPRHKITKRGQNVTFRCDPISEHNRLYWYRQTLGQGPEFLTYFQNEAQLEKSRLLSDRFSAERPKGSFSTLEIQRTEQGDSAMYLCAGASSWDIYYEQYFGPGTRLTVT.